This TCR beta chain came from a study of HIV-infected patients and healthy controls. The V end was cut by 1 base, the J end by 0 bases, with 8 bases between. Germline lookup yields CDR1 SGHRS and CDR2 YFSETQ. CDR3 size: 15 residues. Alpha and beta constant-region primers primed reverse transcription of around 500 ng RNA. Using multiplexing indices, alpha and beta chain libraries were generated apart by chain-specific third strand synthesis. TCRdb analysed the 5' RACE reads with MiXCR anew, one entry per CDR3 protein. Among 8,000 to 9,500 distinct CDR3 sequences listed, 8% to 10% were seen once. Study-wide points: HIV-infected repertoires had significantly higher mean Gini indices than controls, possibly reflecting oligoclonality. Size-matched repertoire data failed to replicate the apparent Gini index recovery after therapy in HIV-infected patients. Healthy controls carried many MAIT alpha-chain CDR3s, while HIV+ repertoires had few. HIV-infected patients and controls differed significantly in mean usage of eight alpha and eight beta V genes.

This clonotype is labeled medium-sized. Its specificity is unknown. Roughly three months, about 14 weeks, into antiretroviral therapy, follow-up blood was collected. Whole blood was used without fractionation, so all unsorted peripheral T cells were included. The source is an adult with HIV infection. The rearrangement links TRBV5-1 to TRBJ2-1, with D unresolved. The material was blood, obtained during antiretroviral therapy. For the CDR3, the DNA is TGCGCCAGCAGCTTGTTATGGAGCTCCTACAATGAGCAGTTCTTC. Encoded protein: CASSLLWSSYNEQFF.